This T cell receptor beta chain derives from a study of kidney transplant recipient with SARS-CoV-2 infection. As for this clonotype: This may stem from a read error, because a much larger clone lies one nucleotide away.

The CDR3 totals 12 residues. After removal of 8 bases from V and 9 bases from J, the junction contained 3 bases not matched to a gene. Germline-derived CDR1 and CDR2 are SNHLY and FYNNEI. TCRdb processed the reads anew with MiXCR; each CDR3 protein has one entry. The repertoire consists of 250,000 or so distinct CDR3 sequences, with 25% to 35% occurring once and the leading ten covering more than 6.5%. The genes are TRBV2 and TRBJ2-1; 11 bases are shared with TRBD2. The receptor was derived from a young adult male patient who had COVID-19 and was a kidney transplant recipient. Part of the T cells may come from the graft donor. The input for sequencing was a blood sample, taken at baseline and on day 111 from a kidney transplant recipient. The CDR3 DNA reads as TGTGCCAGCGGTAGCGGGAGGGTTGAGCAGTTCTTC. The encoded protein is CASGSGRVEQFF.